This record concerns one TCR beta chain sequence. Its antigen is still unknown. This sample also contains other DNA sequences that code for the same CDR3. Assay execution proceeded at the deep level. Data came from immunoSEQ multiplex PCR; TCRdb stores just in-frame clones and leaves some out. The sample yields millions of clones, roughly nine tenths seen once. These data originate in a study of shared clonotypes between healthy human individuals. Study-level findings and limits: Non-shared clonotypes were found to have lower generation probabilities than the clonotypes that were shared by all four of the sorted-subset donors. Sampling covered blood only; tissue repertoires likely differ.

Sequenced input: naive CD4+ T cells sorted from blood. As to subset: CD45RA+ positively selected. The clonotype was recovered from a man in his late teens or twenties in good health.

The DNA for the CDR3 is TGTGCCAGCAGCTTCTCCGGGCCCCAAGAGACCCAGTACTTC. It is translated as CASSFSGPQETQYF. The rearrangement uses TRBV7-2 and TRBJ2-5, with D unresolved. CDR1 is SGHTA, CDR2 FQGNSA, per germline. Trimming stripped 3 bases from V and 1 base from J, with 9 bases between. The CDR3 covers 14 residues.